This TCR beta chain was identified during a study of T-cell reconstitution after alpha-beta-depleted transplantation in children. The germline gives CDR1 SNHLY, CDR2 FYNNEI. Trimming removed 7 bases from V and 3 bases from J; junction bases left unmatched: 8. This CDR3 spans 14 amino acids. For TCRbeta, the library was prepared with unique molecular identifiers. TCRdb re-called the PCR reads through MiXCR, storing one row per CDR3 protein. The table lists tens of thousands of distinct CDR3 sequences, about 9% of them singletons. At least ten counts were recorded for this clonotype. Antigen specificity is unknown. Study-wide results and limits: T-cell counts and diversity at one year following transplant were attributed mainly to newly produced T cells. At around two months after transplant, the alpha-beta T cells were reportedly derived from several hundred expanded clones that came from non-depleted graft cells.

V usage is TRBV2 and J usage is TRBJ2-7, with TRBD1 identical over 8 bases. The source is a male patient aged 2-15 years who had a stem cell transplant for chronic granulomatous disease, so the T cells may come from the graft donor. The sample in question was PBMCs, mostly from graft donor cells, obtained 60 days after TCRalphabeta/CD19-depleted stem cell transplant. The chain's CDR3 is CASTRRTGIYEQYF. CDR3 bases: TGTGCCAGCACGAGAAGGACAGGGATCTACGAGCAGTACTTC.